This T cell receptor (beta chain) came from a study of blood T cell repertoires in COVID-19. Some clones are missing from TCRdb's copy, which holds only in-frame ones; the method was immunoSEQ multiplex PCR. The profile shows approximately 70,000 clones, about 80% of them singletons. The CDR3 has 18 amino acids. CDR1 is MDHEN, CDR2 SYDVKM, per germline. V was shortened by 2 bases and J by 0 bases, with 17 bases between the two germline ends. The J gene is TRBJ1-3, the V gene TRBV28; D call uncertain. Sequenced input: peripheral blood. The clonotype comes from a woman aged 70 to 79 with acute or convalescent COVID-19. The CDR3 region is CASSLTTSLRGSGNTIYF. Written as DNA, the CDR3 is TGTGCCAGCAGTTTAACTACGTCGCTTCGTGGCTCTGGAAACACCATATATTTT.